These 29 T cell receptor beta chains share one sample of origin, sequenced in a study of blood T cell repertoires in COVID-19. Here immunoSEQ multiplex PCR was the method, and the copy in TCRdb shows in-frame clones only, minus some. The sample records roughly 20,000 clones, approximately 79% being singletons. Material for sequencing was peripheral blood. Receptors were obtained from a man older than 75 with acute or convalescent COVID-19.

The J gene is TRBJ2-6, the V gene TRBV30; 7 bases agree with TRBD1. Germline V lookup: CDR1 GTSNPN, CDR2 SVGIG (reference sequence). V was pared by 6 bases and J by 4 bases, with 3 bases of the junction left unmatched. The CDR3 runs 13 residues. This chain's CDR3 is CACDRAGANVLTF. CDR3 coding DNA: TGTGCCTGTGACAGGGCGGGGGCCAACGTCCTGACTTTC.

V and J are TRBV27 and TRBJ1-5; D is unclear. CDR3 size: 15 residues. Per germline, CDR1 MNHEY and CDR2 SMNVEV (reference sequence). The germline V and J ends were trimmed by 0 bases and 6 bases, with 12 bases remaining between them. The CDR3 reads CASSLSSGWSQPQHF. CDR3 DNA sequence: TGTGCCAGCAGTTTATCATCGGGGTGGAGTCAGCCCCAGCATTTT.

This chain connects TRBV2 to TRBJ1-5, with TRBD1 matching over 7 bases. J gave up 4 bases and V 5 bases, and 2 bases lay outside the gene matches. This CDR3 has 13 residues. Per the germline V gene, CDR1 is SNHLY and CDR2 is FYNNEI. CDR3 protein: CASSYRGNQPQHF. The CDR3 nucleotides are TGTGCCAGCAGTTACAGGGGTAATCAGCCCCAGCATTTT.

V is TRBV7-2 and J is TRBJ2-1, with TRBD2 identical over 10 bases. Losses at the gene ends were 4 bases for V and 4 bases for J; bases not matched to a gene: 7. This CDR3 comprises 16 residues. CDR1 and CDR2 from the germline V gene are SGHTA and FQGNSA. The CDR3 coding sequence is TGTGCCAGCAGCTCACTGAGCGGGAGGGATTACAATGAGCAGTTCTTC. Its translation is CASSSLSGRDYNEQFF.

A single count supports this clone. The gene calls are TRBV18 and TRBJ1-1, with 7 bases lining up with TRBD1. CDR1 is KGHSH and CDR2 is LQKENI in the germline V gene. V lost 4 bases, J lost 5 bases, and 4 bases stayed unmatched. The CDR3 spans 13 residues. CDR3 region: CASSLRDSTEAFF. The CDR3 DNA sequence: TGTGCCAGCTCACTACGGGACAGTACTGAAGCTTTCTTT.

This chain links TRBV9 with TRBJ1-5; D perhaps matches TRBD1 (5 bases). V lost 2 bases, J lost 5 bases, and 11 bases lay in between. Per germline, CDR1 SGDLS and CDR2 YYNGEE. This CDR3 has 14 residues. The CDR3 DNA sequence: TGTGCCAGCAGCGTTGGACAAGAAGATCAGCCCCAGCATTTT. Amino acid sequence: CASSVGQEDQPQHF.

The chain carries TRBV21-1 and TRBJ2-1; TRBD1, the table's D call, was not compared with the DNA. TRBV21-1 is a pseudogene. The CDR3 runs to 14 residues. In DNA, the CDR3 is TGTGCCAGCAGCGCCCCAGGGGAAGCTGAGGAGCAGTTCTTC. Encoded protein: CASSAPGEAEEQFF.

V usage is TRBV9 and J usage is TRBJ1-4, with TRBD1 matching over 7 bases. The V segment lost 2 bases and the J segment 4 bases; nucleotides outside the gene matches: 8. From germline, CDR1 is SGDLS and CDR2 YYNGEE. The CDR3 consists of 16 residues. The CDR3 DNA is TGTGCCAGCAGCGTGGAAGGGGGCAGGGGTAATGAAAAACTGTTTTTT. Protein sequence: CASSVEGGRGNEKLFF.

The chain uses TRBV11-3 and TRBJ2-2; TRBD2 aligns across 9 bases. This CDR3 is built from 20 residues. The V gene end was trimmed by 5 bases and the J gene end by 1 base; junction bases not matched to a gene: 17. In germline, CDR1 is SGHNT, CDR2 YENEEA. The CDR3 region is CASSPSLGSGRLGNTGELFF. The CDR3 nucleotides read TGTGCCAGCAGCCCCAGTCTCGGAAGCGGGAGGTTAGGGAACACCGGGGAGCTGTTTTTT.

V gene TRBV27 combines with J gene TRBJ2-5; 11 bases are a match to TRBD1. This CDR3 comprises 17 residues. With 5 bases clipped from V and 4 bases from J, the junction kept 12 bases outside the gene matches. The germline V gene has CDR1 MNHEY and CDR2 SMNVEV (reference sequence). CDR3 DNA: TGTGCCAGCAGTACGTACGGGACAGGGGGGAATCGAGAGACCCAGTACTTC. Amino acids: CASSTYGTGGNRETQYF.

V and J are TRBV2 and TRBJ1-2; no clear D gene. CDR3 size: 13 residues. The germline V gene encodes CDR1 SNHLY and CDR2 FYNNEI. Trimming took 8 bases from V and 2 from J, leaving 12 bases between them. The CDR3 DNA reads as TGTGCCAGCCGCGTAGATTTGAACTATGGCTACACCTTC. Translated, it gives CASRVDLNYGYTF.

V and J are TRBV6-6 and TRBJ1-1, with a tentative D call TRBD1 (6 bases). CDR1 is MNHNY, CDR2 SVGAGI, per germline (reference sequence). This CDR3 is 12 amino acids long. Trimming stripped 8 bases from V and 1 base from J, with 8 bases between. CDR3 in amino acids: CASHRANTEAFF. CDR3 sequence (DNA): TGTGCCAGCCACAGGGCGAACACTGAAGCTTTCTTT.

J is TRBJ2-7 and V is TRBV5-6, with D possibly TRBD1 on 6 matching bases. CDR3 length equals 12 residues. V lost 7 bases and J lost 3, with 11 bases in between. CDR1 is SGHDT, CDR2 YYEEEE, per germline. The CDR3 DNA reads TGTGCCAGCGGAAAGACAGGCTACGAGCAGTACGTC. Translation: CASGKTGYEQYV.

V usage is TRBV13 and J usage is TRBJ2-1, with 7 bases matching TRBD2. With V trimmed by 6 bases and J by 5 bases, 16 bases remained unmatched. CDR3 length equals 17 residues. Germline loops: CDR1 PRHDT, CDR2 FYEKMQ (reference sequence). CDR3 region: CASSFSRGRSGDNEQFF. As DNA, the CDR3 is TGTGCCAGCAGTTTCTCTAGGGGTCGCAGCGGGGACAATGAGCAGTTCTTC.

This chain connects TRBV5-1 to TRBJ2-1; D remains unclear. The CDR3 has 12 amino acids. Germline CDR1 reads SGHRS; CDR2 reads YFSETQ. V shed 4 bases and J shed 8 bases, with 10 bases lying between them. The CDR3 coding sequence is TGCGCCAGCAGCCCGTCCCGGGATGAGCAGTTCTTC. It is translated as CASSPSRDEQFF.

The rearrangement joins TRBV4-2 to TRBJ2-2; 8 bases agree with TRBD2. The V segment lost 0 bases and the J segment 7 bases; nucleotides outside the gene matches: 7. The germline V gene encodes CDR1 LGHNA and CDR2 YNFKEQ. The length of the CDR3 is 16 residues. CDR3 residues: CASSQEFSGSGGELFF. CDR3 in DNA: TGTGCCAGCAGCCAAGAGTTCAGCGGGAGCGGCGGGGAGCTGTTTTTT.

This sequence joins TRBV7-9 and TRBJ1-1; tentatively, D is TRBD1 (5 bases). Trimming took 5 bases from V and 6 from J, leaving 19 bases between them. CDR1 is SEHNR and CDR2 is FQNEAQ in the germline V gene (reference sequence). This CDR3 spans 15 amino acids. The CDR3 is CASSPYGGGGSEAFF. Written as DNA, the CDR3 is TGTGCCAGCAGCCCGTATGGGGGGGGAGGGTCTGAAGCTTTCTTT.

The V call is TRBV6-1, the J call TRBJ1-1; no firm D call. Germline lookup yields CDR1 MNHNS and CDR2 SASEGT. V was shortened by 2 bases and J by 1 base, with 8 bases between the two germline ends. There are 14 residues in the CDR3. The CDR3, as DNA: TGTGCCAGCAGTGAAAACCCGCGGAACACTGAAGCTTTCTTT. It encodes CASSENPRNTEAFF.

CDR3 sequence (DNA): TGTGCCAGCAGCTTGGATTTCGCTGGAAACACCATATATTTT. Its protein is CASSLDFAGNTIYF. The rearrangement links TRBV5-4 to TRBJ1-3, with D hard to call. V shed 0 bases and J shed 2 bases, with 6 bases lying between them. Germline assignment: CDR1 SGHNT and CDR2 YYREEE (reference sequence). The CDR3 sequence is 14 residues long.

A remark on this clone: The junction does not match germline at one end; this may be a read error. This chain joins TRBV29-1 and TRBJ1-1; D ambiguous. Per the germline V gene, CDR1 is SQVTM and CDR2 is ANQGSEA. The CDR3 length is 14 residues. For the CDR3, the DNA is TGCAGTGTTGACCCGGGGAGAGGGAACACTGAAGCTTTCTTT. This codes for CSVDPGRGNTEAFF.

The chain has TRBV2 and TRBJ2-7; TRBD1 aligns across 9 bases. There are 14 residues in the CDR3. With 6 bases clipped from V and 5 bases from J, the junction kept 8 bases outside the gene matches. Germline-derived CDR1 and CDR2 are SNHLY and FYNNEI. CDR3 nucleotides: TGTGCCAGCAGCGACCGGGACAGGGTCGACGAGCAGTACTTC. Translating gives CASSDRDRVDEQYF.

The rearrangement joins TRBV11-2 to TRBJ2-5; a possible D gene is TRBD2 (5 bases). Germline CDR1 and CDR2: SGHAT and FQNNGV. Between the trimmed V and J ends, which lost 4 bases and 2 bases, there was a span of 14 bases. There are 15 residues in the CDR3. In DNA, the CDR3 is TGTGCCAGCAGCTCCACCGTCAGCGGACAAGAGACCCAGTACTTC. This gives the protein CASSSTVSGQETQYF.

The chain joins TRBV15 to TRBJ1-6, with 10 bases that match TRBD1. Germline trimming cut 0 bases from V and 9 bases from J; bases unmatched to any gene: 8. The CDR3 is 17 amino acids. Germline CDR1 reads LNHNV; CDR2 reads YYDKDF (reference sequence). CDR3 coding DNA: TGTGCCACCAGCAGAGATCGAGCCGGGACAGGGGTTTCACCCCTCCACTTT. Its translation: CATSRDRAGTGVSPLHF.

The gene calls are TRBV6-5 and TRBJ2-1; D possibly corresponds to TRBD2 (6 bases). The V gene's germline CDR1 is MNHEY and CDR2 SVGAGI. The CDR3 extends over 13 amino acids. V was pared by 4 bases and J by 5 bases, with 9 bases between. CDR3 protein: CASSSGLHNEQFF. The CDR3 DNA is TGTGCCAGCAGTTCGGGACTTCACAATGAGCAGTTCTTC.

The V and J genes are TRBV29-1 and TRBJ1-4, with unresolved D. This CDR3 has 13 amino acids. V was shortened by 6 bases and J by 0 bases, with 8 bases between the two germline ends. The germline V gene encodes CDR1 SQVTM and CDR2 ANQGSEA. The CDR3 DNA is TGCAGCGTCCACGGGTCAACTAATGAAAAACTGTTTTTT. Translated, it gives CSVHGSTNEKLFF. Combining the CDR3 with reference TRBV29-1 and TRBJ1-4 gives the whole variable domain SAVISQKPSRDICQRGTSLTIQCQVDSQVTMMFWYRQQPGQSLTLIATANQGSEATYESGFVIDKFPISRPNLTFSTLTVSNMSPEDSSIYLCSVHGSTNEKLFFGSGTQLSVL.

The CDR3 DNA reads TGTGCCACCAGCAGAGATAAGGGAGCAGGCGGCGGGTTGAGGGGCTACACCTTC. Translating gives CATSRDKGAGGGLRGYTF. The rearrangement joins TRBV15 to TRBJ1-2, with D uncertain. The V and J ends lost 0 bases and 8 bases respectively, with 25 bases between them. The CDR3 totals 18 residues. Per the germline V gene, CDR1 is LNHNV and CDR2 is YYDKDF (reference sequence).

This rearrangement joins TRBV29-1 to TRBJ2-7, with D possibly matching TRBD1 (5 bases). The CDR3 covers 11 residues. Germline CDR1 and CDR2: SQVTM and ANQGSEA. V shed 7 bases and J shed 3 bases, with 10 bases lying between them. The CDR3 DNA reads TGCAGCGGCGGACATAACTACGAGCAGTACTTC. It yields the protein CSGGHNYEQYF.

The chain joins TRBV7-9 to TRBJ1-6; perhaps TRBD1 as D (5 bases). The V and J ends lost 2 bases and 9 bases respectively, with 17 bases between them. Germline loops: CDR1 SEHNR, CDR2 FQNEAQ (reference sequence). There are 16 residues in the CDR3. The chain's CDR3 is CASSLIQGGSRSPLHF. The CDR3 DNA follows: TGTGCCAGCAGCTTAATCCAGGGAGGGAGTCGTTCACCCCTCCACTTT.

The rearrangement joins TRBV29-1 to TRBJ1-3; D is unresolved. This CDR3 region has 16 residues. Trimming cost V 2 bases and J 0 bases, with 14 bases left between them. Germline values: CDR1 SQVTM, CDR2 ANQGSEA. This chain's CDR3 is CSVELGTSSSGNTIYF. CDR3 coding DNA: TGCAGCGTTGAACTAGGTACTTCAAGCTCTGGAAACACCATATATTTT.